Listed below are T cell receptor beta chains from one sample, sequenced in a study of blood T cell repertoires in COVID-19. Profiling relied on immunoSEQ multiplex PCR, and the TCRdb table lists in-frame clones only, not all of them. The repertoire includes over 95,000 clones, roughly 80% of them detected once, and about 7.3% sits in the top ten. Sequenced: peripheral blood. The source of these receptors is a woman in her forties with acute or convalescent COVID-19. CDR3s include the opening cysteine and the closing phenylalanine or tryptophan. Each record gives: V gene, CDR3 protein.

v_call: TRBV3-1/TRBV3-2; cdr3_aa: CASSQGRFNQPQHF
v_call: TRBV18; cdr3_aa: CASSPIQGGSTEAFF
v_call: TRBV18; cdr3_aa: CASSSGQGFLQYF
v_call: TRBV28; cdr3_aa: CASSPDRRNNSPLHF
v_call: TRBV19; cdr3_aa: CASSKGNYGYTF
v_call: TRBV7-2; cdr3_aa: CAREGAGGYTF
v_call: TRBV2; cdr3_aa: CASGRDWLPEQFF
v_call: TRBV6-5; cdr3_aa: CASSRTGQGAFF
v_call: TRBV6-5; cdr3_aa: CASSPQGSNEKLFF
v_call: TRBV11-3; cdr3_aa: CASSLDGVNSPLHF
v_call: TRBV9; cdr3_aa: CASSVWVAGDEQFF
v_call: TRBV19; cdr3_aa: CASGTVTGELFF
v_call: TRBV14; cdr3_aa: CASSPRTPASGANVLTF
v_call: TRBV11-1; cdr3_aa: CASSLVGTVNTEAFF
v_call: TRBV9; cdr3_aa: CASSGLGGRQGARRAGGYTF
v_call: TRBV6-5; cdr3_aa: CASSYSQGPEAFF
v_call: TRBV30; cdr3_aa: CAWRSTGLISYEQYF
v_call: TRBV7-3; cdr3_aa: CASSPGTANSPLHF
v_call: TRBV7-9; cdr3_aa: CASRGTGSQPQHF
v_call: TRBV6-5; cdr3_aa: CASSLRGRQDGYTF
v_call: TRBV2; cdr3_aa: CASSRTGGNQPQHF
v_call: TRBV3-1/TRBV3-2; cdr3_aa: CASSLSTVASGANVLTF
v_call: TRBV19; cdr3_aa: CASSNTPTGEGYTF
v_call: TRBV19; cdr3_aa: CASTSSGEQFF
v_call: TRBV4-3; cdr3_aa: CASSQGATGLDEAFF
v_call: TRBV30; cdr3_aa: CAWSRGGPSDGELFF
v_call: TRBV5-1; cdr3_aa: CASSTTGYKAKNIQYF
v_call: TRBV5-6; cdr3_aa: CASSSGTGGSKGSPLHF
v_call: TRBV6-5; cdr3_aa: CASSPQGYDNQPQHF
v_call: TRBV6-2/TRBV6-3; cdr3_aa: CASSPVNRAAEQFF
v_call: TRBV6-5; cdr3_aa: CASSYERAAGGNEQFF
v_call: TRBV25-1; cdr3_aa: CASSVEGLNTGELFF
v_call: TRBV30; cdr3_aa: CAWGGVGAPTWEQFF
v_call: TRBV3-1/TRBV3-2; cdr3_aa: CASSPYTGGYGYTF
v_call: TRBV9; cdr3_aa: CASSETSGALFF
v_call: TRBV6-5; cdr3_aa: CASSTGQGNYGYTF
v_call: TRBV4-1; cdr3_aa: CASSQRSGLNEKLFF
v_call: TRBV19; cdr3_aa: CASSLKGGYEQYF
v_call: TRBV27; cdr3_aa: CASSPQLAGWTGELFF
v_call: TRBV6-1; cdr3_aa: CASSEIGRGPVGYTF
v_call: TRBV30; cdr3_aa: CAWSVLRSSGGYGNEQFF
v_call: TRBV27; cdr3_aa: CASSLTGGGQPQHF
v_call: TRBV7-6; cdr3_aa: CASSSGTGTGYNEQFF
v_call: TRBV5-1; cdr3_aa: CASSSQGGQPQHF
v_call: TRBV30; cdr3_aa: CAWSVHGGAAEKLFF
v_call: TRBV3-1/TRBV3-2; cdr3_aa: CASSQAAPTGELFF
v_call: TRBV5-6; cdr3_aa: CASSLATGDSNQPQHF
v_call: TRBV2; cdr3_aa: CASSENINRGQDYTF
v_call: TRBV27; cdr3_aa: CASSFGRDNNQPQHF